The source of this TCR beta chain is a study of cytomegalovirus exposure and HLA in healthy donors. The J segment lost 0 bases and the V segment lost 5 bases, leaving 6 bases of the junction unmatched. The germline gives CDR1 KGHSH, CDR2 LQKENI. The CDR3 consists of 17 residues. PCR primers comprised 60 Vbeta and 13 Jbeta primers. TCRdb's copy holds only in-frame clones and misses some; the assay was immunoSEQ multiplex PCR. Reported are about 170,000 clones; the ten largest clones contain around 0.79%. This chain uses TRBV18 with TRBJ2-6; 8 bases match TRBD1. Specimen: PBMCs. The receptor was derived from a woman aged 18-35 years in good health and CMV-seropositive. The CDR3 DNA sequence: TGTGCCAGCTCATCTATTGGACAGGGCTCTGGGGCCAACGTCCTGACTTTC. Amino acid sequence: CASSSIGQGSGANVLTF.